The entry that follows covers one T cell receptor (beta chain) sequence. Its antigen remains unidentified. The data are from a study of cytomegalovirus exposure and HLA in healthy donors. As for the study in general: A later analysis reported the same platform for the 110 or so validation repertoires and the 666 first-cohort repertoires.

Assay: immunoSEQ multiplex PCR; the TCRdb copy retains only in-frame clones and omits some. Altogether about 63,000 clones are present, around 93% being singletons, with the ten largest covering over 6.5%. Germline CDR1 and CDR2: MNHEY and SMNVEV (reference sequence). V gave up 5 bases and J gave up 4 bases, with 12 bases separating them. The length of the CDR3 is 14 residues. Study-level results: Clusters of TCRs from the first cohort tended to co-occur in the approximately 130 validation repertoires (as a later analysis found). It was reportedly the case that the classifier diagnosed cytomegalovirus status with high specificity and sensitivity.

The receptor was isolated from a woman between 18 and 29 years old in good health and CMV-seropositive. The chain recombines TRBV27 with TRBJ1-5, with D possibly matching TRBD1 (5 bases). Sequenced input: PBMCs. This chain's CDR3 is CASSLRQGNQPQHF. CDR3 DNA sequence: TGTGCCAGCAGTCTCCGTCAGGGAAATCAGCCCCAGCATTTT.